The subject of this entry is one T cell receptor (beta chain). Trimming left V 4 bases short and J 5 bases short, with 14 bases between. Per germline, CDR1 MDHEN and CDR2 SYDVKM. The CDR3 contains 14 residues. Profiled with immunoSEQ multiplex PCR; TCRdb holds only in-frame clones, not every one. The sample consists of approximately 190,000 clones, roughly four fifths of them appearing once. The data were obtained in a study of blood T cell repertoires in COVID-19. The TCR comes from a woman between 65 and 79 years old with active or convalescent COVID-19. The specimen was peripheral blood. The chain recombines TRBV28 with TRBJ1-1; D gene ambiguous. The CDR3 DNA follows: TGTGCCAGCAGTTCGGCGGATAACCCAACTGAAGCTTTCTTT. Protein product: CASSSADNPTEAFF.